This T cell receptor beta chain was captured in a study of technical replicates of blood from a handful of donors. Sequenced by immunoSEQ multiplex PCR; TCRdb stores in-frame clones only, minus some. The sample shows about 44,000 clones, 96% of them seen only once. The CDR3 covers 16 residues. V was pared by 5 bases and J by 4 bases, with 8 bases of the junction left unmatched. Germline CDR1 and CDR2: SGHVS and FNYEAQ. This TCR derives from a human donor in good health. What was sequenced was T cells isolated from PBMCs. This chain links TRBV7-6 with TRBJ2-7, with 13 bases lining up with TRBD2. The CDR3 sequence: CASSPGLAGEGYEQYF. CDR3 nucleotides: TGTGCCAGCAGCCCAGGACTAGCGGGAGAGGGGTACGAGCAGTACTTC.